One T cell receptor (beta chain) is described in this entry. Its antigen is currently unknown. The data were obtained in a study of T-cell memory formation after mild COVID-19. Study context: Clustering of TCRs was largely donor specific.

The CDR3 extends over 12 amino acids. The V end lost 4 bases, the J end lost 3 bases, and 9 bases lay between the germline ends. CDR1 and CDR2 (germline): DFQATT, SNEGSKA (reference sequence). From 5'RACE with constant-segment primers came TCR alpha and TCR beta cDNA libraries that carried sample barcodes and UMIs. TCRdb reanalysed the 5' RACE reads using MiXCR and keeps one entry per CDR3 protein. Of around 250,000 distinct CDR3 sequences in the sample, 8% to 9.5% were seen once. Regarding the study as a whole: Pre-infection memory contained some responding clones, which suggested that cross-reactive memory had joined. Among contracting clones, CD4+ were mainly CM/EM and CD8+ enriched in EMRA.

The clonotype was recovered from a man between 18 and 29 years old who had mild COVID-19 (a few samples of this study predate the infection). Cell type and time point are not known. What was sequenced was PBMCs or a T cell subset sorted from them (not recorded which). The chain recombines TRBV20-1 with TRBJ2-5; no firm D call. The CDR3 loop is CSANLGKETQYF. The CDR3 DNA follows: TGCAGTGCTAACCTTGGAAAAGAGACCCAGTACTTC.